Shown below are 21 T cell receptor beta chains from a single sample sequenced in a study of control samples from healthy donors and cancer patients. Generated by immunoSEQ multiplex PCR, the TCRdb table keeps only in-frame clones and is missing some. There are about 97,000 clones in the sample; around 88% occur only once, and approximately 8.4% lies in the top ten. The sequenced sample was blood. The receptors come from a man younger than 40 in good health.

The chain links TRBV20-1 to TRBJ2-1; no clear D gene. Looked up from germline, CDR1 is DFQATT and CDR2 is SNEGSKA (reference sequence). This CDR3 has 15 residues. The V end was cut by 3 bases, the J end by 4 bases, with 16 bases between. This CDR3 reads CSASNNGFLYNEQFF. CDR3 DNA: TGCAGTGCTAGTAATAACGGATTCCTGTACAATGAGCAGTTCTTC.

This chain connects TRBV28 to TRBJ2-7; 7 positions match TRBD1. Germline V gene lookup returns CDR1 MDHEN and CDR2 SYDVKM. This CDR3 is built from 16 residues. With V trimmed by 6 bases and J by 3 bases, 14 bases remained unmatched. DNA of the CDR3: TGTGCCAGCAGCTTGAGCTCCGTGGGACAGAACTACGAGCAGTACTTC. Encoded protein: CASSLSSVGQNYEQYF.

The genes are TRBV11-2 and TRBJ2-1, with 11 positions matching TRBD2. Germline V gene lookup returns CDR1 SGHAT and CDR2 FQNNGV. The CDR3 has 16 amino acids. Losses at the gene ends were 6 bases for V and 1 base for J; bases not matched to a gene: 5. The CDR3 reads CASRPLAGVSYNEQFF. CDR3 sequence (DNA): TGTGCCAGCAGACCACTAGCGGGAGTTTCCTACAATGAGCAGTTCTTC.

Of note for this clone: A read error is possible here, since a much larger clone lies one base away. The rearrangement joins TRBV5-4 to TRBJ2-1; unclear D gene. The V and J ends lost 4 bases and 3 bases respectively, with 2 bases between them. This CDR3 contains 11 residues. Looked up from germline, CDR1 is SGHNT and CDR2 is YYREEE (reference sequence). CDR3 DNA sequence: TGTGCCAGCAGCGACTACAATGAGCAGTTCTTC. Protein product: CASSDYNEQFF.

The rearrangement uses TRBV2 and TRBJ2-1; D gene ambiguous. CDR1 is SNHLY and CDR2 is FYNNEI in the germline V gene. The V end was cut by 6 bases, the J end by 10 bases, with 10 bases between. This CDR3 has 11 amino acids. The CDR3 is CASRAADEQFF. The CDR3 DNA reads TGTGCCAGCAGGGCGGCAGACGAGCAGTTCTTC.

The genes are TRBV9 and TRBJ2-1; D not certain. Germline-derived CDR1 and CDR2 are SGDLS and YYNGEE. V lost 0 bases to trimming and J lost 4 bases, with 5 bases between them. The CDR3 length is 13 residues. The CDR3 protein is CASSVGSYNEQFF. For the CDR3, the DNA is TGTGCCAGCAGCGTAGGGTCATACAATGAGCAGTTCTTC.

The V gene is TRBV7-9, the J gene TRBJ2-2, with D possibly being TRBD2 (6 bases). V was cut by 11 bases and J by 1 base, with 11 bases left in between. CDR1 and CDR2 from the germline V gene are SEHNR and FQNEAQ (reference sequence). The CDR3 covers 13 residues. DNA for the CDR3: TGTGCCTCCGGGCGGGGGAACACCGGGGAGCTGTTTTTT. It codes for CASGRGNTGELFF.

This chain uses TRBV18 with TRBJ1-4, with a weak D call TRBD1 (5 bases). This CDR3 region has 15 residues. V gave up 6 bases and J gave up 7 bases, with 18 bases separating them. Per the germline V gene, CDR1 is KGHSH and CDR2 is LQKENI. Here the CDR3 DNA reads TGTGCCAGCTCCCACGGGACCACTGGGGGTGAAAAACTGTTTTTT. Amino acid sequence: CASSHGTTGGEKLFF.

The chain employs TRBV7-9 and TRBJ2-2, with D uncertain. The germline V and J ends were trimmed by 4 bases and 1 base, with 13 bases remaining between them. The CDR3 is 16 amino acids. The germline CDR1 and CDR2 sequences are SEHNR and FQNEAQ (reference sequence). In DNA form, the CDR3 reads TGTGCCAGCAGCTGGCCATATGGGATGAACACCGGGGAGCTGTTTTTT. Its protein product is CASSWPYGMNTGELFF.

V and J are TRBV7-2 and TRBJ1-3; D may be TRBD1 (6 bases). The CDR3 covers 18 residues. Between the trimmed V and J ends, which lost 5 bases and 0 bases, there was a span of 20 bases. CDR1 and CDR2 from the germline V gene are SGHTA and FQGNSA. In DNA form, the CDR3 reads TGTGCCAGCAGCCTCTTAGGGGGTTATCGGGGCTCTGGAAACACCATATATTTT. Amino acids: CASSLLGGYRGSGNTIYF.

The chain has TRBV5-4 and TRBJ2-1; a possible D gene is TRBD2 (5 bases). The CDR3 runs 16 residues. Germline values: CDR1 SGHNT, CDR2 YYREEE (reference sequence). Trimming shortened V by 1 base and J by 1 base, and 12 bases separated the two germline ends. The CDR3 coding sequence is TGTGCCAGCAGCTTGCGTACGGGAATGTCCTACAATGAGCAGTTCTTC. Encoded protein: CASSLRTGMSYNEQFF.

The V gene is TRBV5-8, the J gene TRBJ2-2; the match to TRBD1 covers 9 bases. Germline-derived CDR1 and CDR2 are SGHTS and YDEGEE. J gave up 4 bases and V 2 bases, and 0 bases lay outside the gene matches. CDR3 length: 14 amino acids. The DNA of the CDR3 is TGTGCCAGCAGCTTACAGGGGGCCACCGGGGAGCTGTTTTTT. As protein: CASSLQGATGELFF.

This chain joins TRBV15 and TRBJ1-1; 8 positions match TRBD1. Trimming removed 1 base from V and 10 bases from J; junction bases left unmatched: 8. The CDR3 has 14 residues. Looked up from germline, CDR1 is LNHNV and CDR2 is YYDKDF (reference sequence). CDR3 in amino acids: CATSRAPRGPGAFF. The CDR3 DNA reads TGTGCCACCAGCAGAGCCCCCAGGGGGCCGGGAGCTTTCTTT.

V gene TRBV5-1 combines with J gene TRBJ1-3; no clear D gene. V shed 0 bases and J shed 4 bases, with 5 bases lying between them. CDR3 length: 13 amino acids. CDR1 and CDR2 from the germline V gene are SGHRS and YFSETQ. CDR3 sequence reads: CASSLGDGNTIYF. Written as DNA, the CDR3 is TGCGCCAGCAGCTTGGGAGACGGAAACACCATATATTTT.

The rearrangement uses TRBV27 and TRBJ2-3; D uncertain. The CDR3 runs 14 residues. The ends were cut back, 5 bases at V and 0 bases at J, with 9 bases in the middle. The germline CDR1 and CDR2 sequences are MNHEY and SMNVEV (reference sequence). The CDR3 protein is CASSLQTSTDTQYF. The CDR3 DNA is TGTGCCAGCAGTCTACAGACTAGCACAGATACGCAGTATTTT.

This rearrangement joins TRBV14 to TRBJ1-2; TRBD1 is a possible D gene (5 bases). This CDR3 contains 16 residues. Germline loops: CDR1 SGHDN, CDR2 FVKESK. The V end lost 0 bases, the J end lost 4 bases, and 15 bases lay between the germline ends. CDR3 coding DNA: TGTGCCAGCAGCCAAGATTCAACAGGCGCGGTCTATGGCTACACCTTC. It yields the protein CASSQDSTGAVYGYTF.

This sequence joins TRBV18 and TRBJ2-3, with 7 bases that match TRBD1. The CDR3 length is 14 residues. Trimming removed 5 bases from V and 6 bases from J; junction bases left unmatched: 8. Germline lookup yields CDR1 KGHSH and CDR2 LQKENI. The CDR3 spells CASSSGTDRDTQYF. For the CDR3, the DNA is TGTGCCAGCTCATCCGGGACAGACCGTGATACGCAGTATTTT.

As concerns this clone: Other DNA sequences in the same sample also yield this CDR3. V is TRBV6-5 and J is TRBJ1-6; D possibly corresponds to TRBD1 (6 bases). The V end was cut by 2 bases, the J end by 6 bases, with 11 bases between. Germline lookup yields CDR1 MNHEY and CDR2 SVGAGI. The CDR3 has 15 amino acids. CDR3 nucleotides: TGTGCCAGCAGTTACGGACGAGGGGGTAATTCACCCCTCCACTTT. Translation gives CASSYGRGGNSPLHF.

V and J are TRBV10-3 and TRBJ2-3; the D is unclear. CDR1 ENHRY and CDR2 SYGVKD come from the germline V gene. Between the trimmed V and J ends, which lost 3 bases and 2 bases, there was a span of 9 bases. The CDR3 runs 14 residues. The DNA of the CDR3 is TGTGCCATCAGTGAAAGGTCGGCCACAGATACGCAGTATTTT. It is translated as CAISERSATDTQYF.

V and J are TRBV15 and TRBJ2-1; D possibly corresponds to TRBD1 (7 bases). From germline, CDR1 is LNHNV and CDR2 YYDKDF (reference sequence). The CDR3 runs to 14 residues. V lost 5 bases and J lost 4, with 12 bases in between. The CDR3 sequence is CATSGGTVYNEQFF. CDR3 coding DNA: TGTGCCACCAGCGGCGGGACAGTGTACAATGAGCAGTTCTTC.

The rearrangement joins TRBV19 to TRBJ1-6, with TRBD1 identical over 10 bases. The V segment lost 6 bases and the J segment 0 bases; nucleotides outside the gene matches: 5. This CDR3 region has 17 residues. The germline V gene has CDR1 LNHDA and CDR2 SQIVND (reference sequence). The CDR3 DNA is TGTGCCAGTAGCCGGGACAGGGGATCCTCCTATAATTCACCCCTCCACTTT. This gives the protein CASSRDRGSSYNSPLHF.